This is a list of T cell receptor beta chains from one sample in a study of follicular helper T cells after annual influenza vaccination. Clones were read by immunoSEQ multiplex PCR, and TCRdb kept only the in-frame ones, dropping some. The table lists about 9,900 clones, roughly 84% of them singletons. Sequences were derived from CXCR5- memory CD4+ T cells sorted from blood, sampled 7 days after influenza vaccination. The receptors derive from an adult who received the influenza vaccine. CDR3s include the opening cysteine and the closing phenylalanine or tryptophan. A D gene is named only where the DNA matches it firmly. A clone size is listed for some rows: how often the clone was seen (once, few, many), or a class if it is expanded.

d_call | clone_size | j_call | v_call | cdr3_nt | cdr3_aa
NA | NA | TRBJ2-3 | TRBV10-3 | TGTGCCATCAGTGAGTCTAGCGGCTTACCCCCCACAGATACGCAGTATTTT | CAISESSGLPPTDTQYF
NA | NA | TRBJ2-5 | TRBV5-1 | TGCGCCAGCAGCTGGGGATGGGACCACCAAGAGACCCAGTACTTC | CASSWGWDHQETQYF
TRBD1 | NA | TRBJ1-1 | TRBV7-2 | TGTGCCAGCAGCTCTGGACAGGGAATTGAAGCTTTCTTT | CASSSGQGIEAFF
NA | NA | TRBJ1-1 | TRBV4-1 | TGCGCCAGCAGCCAAGGGCTCCGGGGGGTGGAAGCTTTCTTT | CASSQGLRGVEAFF
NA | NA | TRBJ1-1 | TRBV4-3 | TGCGCCAGCAGCCAAGTCCCCCCCGAGAACACTGAAGCTTTCTTT | CASSQVPPENTEAFF
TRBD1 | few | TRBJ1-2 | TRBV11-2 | TGTGCCAGCAGCTTAATTTCGGGGACAGGGGGCTCTGGCTACACCTTC | CASSLISGTGGSGYTF
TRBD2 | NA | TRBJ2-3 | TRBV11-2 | TGTGCCAGCAGCTGGGGACTAGCGGGGAGCACAGATACGCAGTATTTT | CASSWGLAGSTDTQYF
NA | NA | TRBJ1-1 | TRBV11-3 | TGTGCCAGCAGCTTAGCTATGAACACTGAAGCTTTCTTT | CASSLAMNTEAFF
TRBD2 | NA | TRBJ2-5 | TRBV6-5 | TGTGCCAGCAGTTACCGGGGGGGCCGGTGGGAGACCCAGTACTTC | CASSYRGGRWETQYF
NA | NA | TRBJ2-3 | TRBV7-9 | TGTGCCAGCAGCCCCACGGCAGATACGCAGTATTTT | CASSPTADTQYF
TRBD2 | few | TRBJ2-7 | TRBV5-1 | TGCGCCAGCAGCTGGATGGGGGGGAGGATTTCTGACGAGCAGTACTTC | CASSWMGGRISDEQYF
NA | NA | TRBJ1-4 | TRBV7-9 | TGTGCCAGCAGCTTAGAGAATGAAAAACTGTTTTTT | CASSLENEKLFF